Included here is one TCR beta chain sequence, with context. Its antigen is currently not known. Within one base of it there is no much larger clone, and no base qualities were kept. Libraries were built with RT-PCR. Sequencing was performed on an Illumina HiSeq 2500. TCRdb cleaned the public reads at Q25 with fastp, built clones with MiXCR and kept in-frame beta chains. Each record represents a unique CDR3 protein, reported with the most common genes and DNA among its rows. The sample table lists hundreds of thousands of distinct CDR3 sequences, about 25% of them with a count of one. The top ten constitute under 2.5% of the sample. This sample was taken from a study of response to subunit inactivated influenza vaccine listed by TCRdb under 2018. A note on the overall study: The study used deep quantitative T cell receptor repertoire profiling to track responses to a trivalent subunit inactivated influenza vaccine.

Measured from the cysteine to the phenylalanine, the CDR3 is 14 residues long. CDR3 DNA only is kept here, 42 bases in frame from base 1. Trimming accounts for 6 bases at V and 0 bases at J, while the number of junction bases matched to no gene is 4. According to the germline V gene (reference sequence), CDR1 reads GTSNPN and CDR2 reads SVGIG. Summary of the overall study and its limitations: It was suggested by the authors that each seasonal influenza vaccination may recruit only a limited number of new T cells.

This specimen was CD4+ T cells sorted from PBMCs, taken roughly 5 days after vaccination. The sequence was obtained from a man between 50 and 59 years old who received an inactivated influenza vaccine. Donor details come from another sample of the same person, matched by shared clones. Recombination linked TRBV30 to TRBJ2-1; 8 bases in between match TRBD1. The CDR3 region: CACSTGVSYNEQFF. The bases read TGTGCCTGTTCGACAGGGGTCTCCTACAATGAGCAGTTCTTC.